Presented here are 9 T cell receptor beta chains from one specimen sequenced in a study of Ad26.COV2.S vaccination and SARS-CoV-2 variants. Treatment given: some 20 received Ad26.COV2.S at low or high dose, single or two shots; roughly five received placebo; per-sample allocation not given. The samples were gathered on day 63 after the first injection of vaccine or placebo. Sequenced by immunoSEQ multiplex PCR; TCRdb stores in-frame clones only, minus some. Of 200,000 to 300,000 clones in the sample, roughly 88% were seen once. The sample here was peripheral blood, taken in a trial of Ad26.COV2.S vaccine versus placebo. The source is a person aged 18-65 years who received the Ad26.COV2.S COVID-19 vaccine or a placebo.

This rearrangement joins TRBV9 to TRBJ2-3, with 9 bases that match TRBD2. V gave up 2 bases and J gave up 5 bases; unmatched junction bases: 6. Germline CDR1 and CDR2: SGDLS and YYNGEE. CDR3 length: 15 residues. CDR3 in DNA: TGTGCCAGCAGCGTGGGTAGCGGGAGTAGAGATACGCAGTATTTT. It encodes CASSVGSGSRDTQYF. The complete variable domain, with remaining parts taken from reference TRBV9 and TRBJ2-3, reads DSGVTQTPKHLITATGQRVTLRCSPRSGDLSVYWYQQSLDQGLQFLIQYYNGEERAKGNILERFSAQQFPDLHSELNLSSLELGDSALYFCASSVGSGSRDTQYFGPGTRLTVL.

The chain combines TRBV27 with TRBJ1-2; D is perhaps TRBD1 (6 bases). V lost 6 bases to trimming and J lost 5 bases, with 19 bases between them. Germline V lookup: CDR1 MNHEY, CDR2 SMNVEV (reference sequence). This CDR3 contains 15 residues. CDR3 amino acids: CASSRIGGAEYGYTF. The DNA of the CDR3 is TGTGCCAGCAGCCGAATTGGGGGGGCTGAATATGGCTACACCTTC.

This clone showed up many times. Other DNA sequences in the same sample also yield this CDR3. This rearrangement joins TRBV30 to TRBJ1-3, with D possibly matching TRBD1 (6 bases). V was clipped by 0 bases and J by 6 bases, with 12 bases between them. Germline assignment: CDR1 GTSNPN and CDR2 SVGIG (reference sequence). The length of the CDR3 is 14 residues. CDR3 nucleotides: TGTGCCTGGAGTGTAAACAGGGTAGAAAACACCATATATTTT. It yields the protein CAWSVNRVENTIYF.

This chain connects TRBV7-9 to TRBJ2-7, with D possibly being TRBD2 (6 bases). Trimming took off 0 bases at V and 3 bases at J, with 6 bases between the two ends. This CDR3 region has 13 residues. Germline loops: CDR1 SEHNR, CDR2 FQNEAQ (reference sequence). CDR3: CASSLAEGYEQYF. The CDR3, as DNA: TGTGCCAGCAGCTTAGCGGAGGGCTACGAGCAGTACTTC.

The CDR3 DNA reads as TGTGCCAGCAGCTTGGCGTTCCGGAACACTGAAGCTTTCTTT. Translating gives CASSLAFRNTEAFF. The chain is built from TRBV5-6 and TRBJ1-1; no reliable D call. V lost 0 bases to trimming and J lost 1 base, with 7 bases between them. This CDR3 spans 14 amino acids. CDR1 SGHDT and CDR2 YYEEEE come from the germline V gene. Together with reference TRBV5-6 and TRBJ1-1, the CDR3 gives the full variable domain: DAGVTQSPTHLIKTRGQQVTLRCSPKSGHDTVSWYQQALGQGPQFIFQYYEEEERQRGNFPDRFSGHQFPNYSSELNVNALLLGDSALYLCASSLAFRNTEAFFGQGTRLTVV.

The genes are TRBV6-6 and TRBJ2-1; 8 nucleotides line up with TRBD2. V lost 6 bases, J lost 7 bases, and 14 bases stayed unmatched. This CDR3 has 16 residues. In germline, CDR1 is MNHNY, CDR2 SVGAGI (reference sequence). CDR3 coding DNA: TGTGCCAGCAGGGGACCCCCTAGCGGGTTCAAGAATGAGCAGTTCTTC. Translated, it gives CASRGPPSGFKNEQFF.

The V and J genes are TRBV19 and TRBJ1-1; no firm D call. The CDR3 consists of 16 residues. CDR1 is LNHDA, CDR2 SQIVND, per germline (reference sequence). The V gene lost 3 bases and the J gene lost 4 bases, with 18 bases spanning the gap. CDR3 amino acids: CASSMAYGIIGTEAFF. Written as DNA, the CDR3 is TGTGCCAGTAGTATGGCGTACGGGATAATAGGCACTGAAGCTTTCTTT.

This clone was observed once. The chain couples TRBV4-3 to TRBJ2-1, with 11 bases matching TRBD2. Germline V gene data show CDR1 as LGHNA and CDR2 as YSLEER. The CDR3 has 16 residues. Germline trimming cut 4 bases from V and 2 bases from J; bases unmatched to any gene: 4. CDR3 protein: CASSPLAGGTYNEQFF. CDR3 bases: TGCGCCAGCAGCCCTCTAGCGGGGGGTACCTACAATGAGCAGTTCTTC.

V usage is TRBV7-8 and J usage is TRBJ2-5; TRBD1 agrees at 7 bases. CDR3 size: 15 residues. Trimming removed 0 bases from V and 8 bases from J; junction bases left unmatched: 9. CDR1 and CDR2 (germline): SGHVS, FQNEAQ. The CDR3 protein is CASSLARGPVPTQYF. The CDR3 DNA follows: TGTGCCAGCAGCTTAGCGAGGGGGCCCGTCCCAACCCAGTACTTC.